The rows below give T cell receptor beta chains drawn from one sample of a study of T cell changes during pregnancy in multiple sclerosis. Method: immunoSEQ multiplex PCR; TCRdb's copy keeps in-frame clones and lacks some. The data contain around 69,000 clones, less than 95% of them singletons. The sample in question was peripheral blood, obtained in the second trimester of pregnancy. These receptors all stem from a female donor in good health, enrolled as a control in a pregnancy study. The CDR3 runs from the conserved cysteine through the conserved F or W. The D gene is left open where the match is weak. Expanded clones get a size class; other rows say once, few or many, or leave the size out.

V gene	D gene	clone size	J gene	CDR3 DNA	CDR3 protein
TRBV11-3	NA	NA	TRBJ2-1	TGTGCCAGCAGCTTAGGGGGGGAATACAATGAGCAGTTCTTC	CASSLGGEYNEQFF
TRBV27	NA	NA	TRBJ2-5	TGTGCCAGCAGTCGCGGTGTTTCGAGCGGACGAAACAAAGAGACCCAGTACTTC	CASSRGVSSGRNKETQYF
TRBV6-5	TRBD2	once	TRBJ2-5	TGTGCCAGCAGTTCACTAGCGGGGGCAGAGACCCAGTACTTC	CASSSLAGAETQYF
TRBV6-5	NA	NA	TRBJ2-3	TGTGCCAGCAGTTACTCGGGCGGGGGCACAGATACGCAGTATTTT	CASSYSGGGTDTQYF
TRBV27	NA	NA	TRBJ1-1	TGTGCCAGCTCAATGCTAGGGGCGCAGGACACTGAAGCTTTCTTT	CASSMLGAQDTEAFF
TRBV10-2	NA	NA	TRBJ1-2	TGCGCCAGCAGTGAAAGTGCTTTCGGGGGCTACACCTTC	CASSESAFGGYTF
TRBV4-1	TRBD2	NA	TRBJ2-7	TGCGCCAGCAGCCAAGCTAGCGGGCTAGGGTACGAGCAGTACTTC	CASSQASGLGYEQYF
TRBV6-5	TRBD1	NA	TRBJ2-3	TGTGCCAGCAGTTACTCGTACAGGGGGTCCACAGATACGCAGTATTTT	CASSYSYRGSTDTQYF
TRBV15	TRBD1	once	TRBJ2-6	TGTGCCACCAGCAGAGTGGGGACAGGTAGCTCTGGGGCCAACGTCCTGACTTTC	CATSRVGTGSSGANVLTF
TRBV6-5	NA	NA	TRBJ1-3	TGTGCCAGCGGATCGACCCCGAGGGGAAACACCATATATTTT	CASGSTPRGNTIYF
TRBV6-5	TRBD1	NA	TRBJ1-1	TGTGCCAGCAGTTACTTGGGGGACAGGGGGAACACTGAAGCTTTCTTT	CASSYLGDRGNTEAFF
TRBV5-1	NA	NA	TRBJ2-5	TGCGCCAGCAGCACCCTAACAGGGTCCGTGGGGACCCAGTACTTC	CASSTLTGSVGTQYF
TRBV7-9	TRBD1	NA	TRBJ2-1	TGTGCCAGCAGTTGGGGGACAGGACTCAATGAGCAGTTCTTC	CASSWGTGLNEQFF
TRBV6-5	NA	NA	TRBJ2-5	TGTGCCAGCAGTACAGTACAGGGAGGGGGAGAGACCCAGTACTTC	CASSTVQGGGETQYF
TRBV6-5	NA	NA	TRBJ2-7	TGTGCCAGCAGTTACGGAGGACCAACGGCCTACGAGCAGTACTTC	CASSYGGPTAYEQYF
TRBV9	TRBD2	NA	TRBJ2-5	TGTGCCAGCAGCCCGACTAGCGGGGTGAAGACCCAGTACTTC	CASSPTSGVKTQYF
TRBV6-5	NA	NA	TRBJ1-1	TGTGCCAGCAGTAACACAGGGTTCACTGAAGCTTTCTTT	CASSNTGFTEAFF
TRBV5-1	NA	NA	TRBJ2-6	TGCGCCAGCAGCTTGGGGTCGAGATCTGGGGCCAACGTCCTGACTTTC	CASSLGSRSGANVLTF
TRBV4-2	NA	NA	TRBJ2-5	TGTGCCAGCAGCCAGACGGGACTTCAAGAGACCCAGTACTTC	CASSQTGLQETQYF
TRBV15	NA	once	TRBJ2-1	TGTGCCACCAGCAGAAATTGGGGCGCGAACAATGAGCAGTTCTTC	CATSRNWGANNEQFF
TRBV20-1	NA	NA	TRBJ2-1	TGCAGTGCCGGGAGCCGTAATGAGCAGTTCTTC	CSAGSRNEQFF
TRBV19	TRBD2	NA	TRBJ2-7	TGTGCCAGTAGTACCAGGCCGGGACTAGCGGGAGGGATTTCCTACGAGCAGTACTTC	CASSTRPGLAGGISYEQYF